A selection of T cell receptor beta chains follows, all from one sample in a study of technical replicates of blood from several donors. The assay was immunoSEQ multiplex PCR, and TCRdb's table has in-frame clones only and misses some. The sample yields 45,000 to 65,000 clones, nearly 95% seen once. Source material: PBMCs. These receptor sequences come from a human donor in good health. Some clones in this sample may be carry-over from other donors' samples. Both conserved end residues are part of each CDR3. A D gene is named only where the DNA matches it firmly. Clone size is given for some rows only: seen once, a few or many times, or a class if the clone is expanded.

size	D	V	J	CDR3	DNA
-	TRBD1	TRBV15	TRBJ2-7	CATSGEDRVSYEQYF	TGTGCCACCAGCGGCGAGGACAGGGTCTCCTACGAGCAGTACTTC
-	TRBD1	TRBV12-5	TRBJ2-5	CASGLGGTEKTQYF	TGTGCTAGTGGTTTGGGGGGGACAGAAAAGACCCAGTACTTC
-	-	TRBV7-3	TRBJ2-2	CASSRRGSTGELFF	TGTGCCAGCAGCCGCCGGGGTAGCACCGGGGAGCTGTTTTTT
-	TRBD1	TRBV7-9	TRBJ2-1	CASSPRRQGDEQFF	TGTGCCAGCAGCCCCCGACGACAGGGAGATGAGCAGTTCTTC
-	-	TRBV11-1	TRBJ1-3	CASSLDPGRTIYF	TGTGCCAGCAGCTTAGATCCAGGTCGCACCATATATTTT
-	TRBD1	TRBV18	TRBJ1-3	CASSLGQGAGNTIYF	TGTGCCAGCTCACTTGGACAGGGGGCTGGAAACACCATATATTTT
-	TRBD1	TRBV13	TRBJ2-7	CASSATGQGTSYEQYF	TGTGCCAGCAGCGCGACGGGACAGGGAACCTCCTACGAGCAGTACTTC
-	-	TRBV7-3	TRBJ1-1	CASSTTTNTEAFF	TGTGCCAGCAGCACGACAACGAACACTGAAGCTTTCTTT
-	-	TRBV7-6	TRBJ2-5	CASSLEGQGAQYF	TGTGCCAGCAGCTTAGAAGGGCAGGGCGCCCAGTACTTC
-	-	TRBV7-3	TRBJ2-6	CASSLASSGANVLTF	TGTGCCAGCAGCTTAGCTAGCTCTGGGGCCAACGTCCTGACTTTC
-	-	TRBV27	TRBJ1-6	CASSLSVGDSPLHF	TGTGCCAGCAGTTTATCCGTCGGGGATTCACCCCTCCACTTT
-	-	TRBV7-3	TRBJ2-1	CASSSPPQGGSYNEQFF	TGTGCCAGCAGCTCACCCCCCCAGGGGGGCTCCTACAATGAGCAGTTCTTC
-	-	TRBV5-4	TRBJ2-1	CASSLGLSRRSDEQFF	TGTGCCAGCAGCTTGGGGTTGAGCCGCCGGTCCGATGAGCAGTTCTTC
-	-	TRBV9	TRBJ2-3	CASSVWGLSTDTQYF	TGTGCCAGCAGCGTCTGGGGCCTCAGCACAGATACGCAGTATTTT
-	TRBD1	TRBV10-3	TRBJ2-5	CAISESNRGEETQYF	TGTGCCATCAGTGAGTCGAACAGGGGAGAAGAGACCCAGTACTTC
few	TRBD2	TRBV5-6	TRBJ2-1	CASSPLGAGGEDNEQFF	TGTGCCAGCAGCCCGCTCGGAGCGGGGGGGGAGGACAATGAGCAGTTCTTC
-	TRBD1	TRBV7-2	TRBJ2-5	CASSLGGTGQETQYF	TGTGCCAGCAGCTTAGGGGGGACAGGGCAAGAGACCCAGTACTTC
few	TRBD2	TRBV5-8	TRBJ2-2	CASTPGLAGEENTGELFF	TGTGCCAGCACCCCGGGACTAGCGGGCGAGGAGAACACCGGGGAGCTGTTTTTT
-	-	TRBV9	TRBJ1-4	CASSAGHMDEKLFF	TGTGCCAGCAGCGCGGGACATATGGATGAAAAACTGTTTTTT
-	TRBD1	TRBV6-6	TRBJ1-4	CASSYWDSDEKLFF	TGTGCCAGCAGTTACTGGGACAGCGATGAAAAACTGTTTTTT
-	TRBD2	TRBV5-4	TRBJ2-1	CASSLRAGGPGEQFF	TGTGCCAGCAGCTTGAGAGCGGGGGGGCCTGGAGAGCAGTTCTTC
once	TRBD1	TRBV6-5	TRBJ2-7	CASSPFGQGREQYF	TGTGCCAGCAGTCCCTTCGGACAGGGAAGGGAGCAGTACTTC
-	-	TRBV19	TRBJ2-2	CASEGGGLSNTGELFF	TGTGCCAGCGAGGGGGGGGGACTGTCGAACACCGGGGAGCTGTTTTTT
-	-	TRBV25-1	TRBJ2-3	CASSGRQTDTQYF	TGTGCCAGCAGTGGGAGACAGACAGATACGCAGTATTTT
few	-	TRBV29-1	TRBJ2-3	CSVDSGTDTQYF	TGCAGCGTCGACAGCGGCACAGATACGCAGTATTTT
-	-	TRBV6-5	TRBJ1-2	CASSYADRPGGYTF	TGTGCCAGCAGTTACGCAGACAGGCCCGGGGGCTACACCTTC
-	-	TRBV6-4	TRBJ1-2	CASSDPPRGVYGYTF	TGTGCCAGCAGTGACCCGCCGCGGGGGGTCTATGGCTACACCTTC
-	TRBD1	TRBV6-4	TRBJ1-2	CASSAETGSYGYTF	TGTGCCAGCAGTGCCGAGACAGGGTCCTATGGCTACACCTTC